At least ten counts were recorded for the clone carrying this TCR beta chain. What it binds is unknown. These data belong to a study of T cells in Graves' hyperthyroidism and ophthalmopathy. There were TCR beta CDR3 regions amplified from RNA transcripts. TCR CDR3 underwent first-round RT-PCR with the HTBI primer set. TCRdb reanalysed the multiplex PCR reads using MiXCR and keeps one entry per CDR3 protein. The sample yields approximately 350,000 distinct CDR3 sequences, 13% to 15% seen once. Each diagnosis was grounded in clinical symptoms, serum thyroxine and TRAb, thyroid ultrasound, and orbital computed tomography. Cells are PBMCs isolated from about 10 ml of fresh blood. Notes on the study in general: Prediction of ophthalmopathy progression came a median roughly 6.6 months pre-onset.

This TCR was recovered from a woman in her sixties or seventies with Graves' ophthalmopathy. Sample: blood.

The CDR3, as DNA: TGTGCCAGCAGTCGAGGGACTAGCACAGATACGCAGTATTTT. Protein: CASSRGTSTDTQYF. The V gene is TRBV6-1, the J gene TRBJ2-3; TRBD2 is a possible D gene (6 bases). CDR1 and CDR2 (germline): MNHNS, SASEGT. The CDR3 is 14 amino acids. Trimming pared 5 bases from V and 0 bases from J, leaving 9 bases between.